The source of this TCR beta chain is a study of blood T cells in healthy people across ages. For the study at large: Capturing about one barcoded beta molecule per two T cells was achieved by template switching.

This clonotype was seen a handful of times. Its antigen is unknown. The CDR3 runs to 15 residues. Germline CDR1 SGHTA, CDR2 FQGNSA. The germline V and J ends were trimmed by 3 bases and 0 bases, with 9 bases remaining between them. Next came a second PCR, run for about 7 to 12 cycles, which used a sample-barcoded 5' primer along with a J-beta primer mix. Each cDNA molecule was tagged by a template-switch adaptor that had 12 random nucleotides. Using its own MiXCR run on the 5' RACE reads, TCRdb lists one record per CDR3 protein. The sample lists 980,000 or so distinct CDR3 sequences, roughly 43% seen once, with around an eighth in the top ten. Study conclusions and caveats: Age showed a roughly linear inverse relationship with TCR beta diversity per million T cells. With donor CMV status unknown, expanded clonotype changes were possibly confounded.

The chain employs TRBV7-2 and TRBJ2-4; D not certain. This receptor was identified in a man under 40 in good health. Sequenced sample: blood. The CDR3 region is CASSFSVLAKNIQYF. The CDR3 region has the DNA TGTGCCAGCAGCTTTTCTGTTTTAGCCAAAAACATTCAGTACTTC.